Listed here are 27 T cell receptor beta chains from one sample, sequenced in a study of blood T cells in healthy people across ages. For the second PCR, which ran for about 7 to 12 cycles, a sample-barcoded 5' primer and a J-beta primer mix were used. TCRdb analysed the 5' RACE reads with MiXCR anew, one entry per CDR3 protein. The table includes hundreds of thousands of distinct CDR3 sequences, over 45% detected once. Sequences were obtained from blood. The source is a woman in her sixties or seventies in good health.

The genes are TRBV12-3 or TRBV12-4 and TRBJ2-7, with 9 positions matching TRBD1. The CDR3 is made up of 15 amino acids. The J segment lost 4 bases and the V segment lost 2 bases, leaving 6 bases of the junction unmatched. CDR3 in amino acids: CASSLNTGGKYEQYF. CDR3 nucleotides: TGTGCCAGCAGTTTAAATACAGGGGGCAAGTACGAGCAGTACTTC.

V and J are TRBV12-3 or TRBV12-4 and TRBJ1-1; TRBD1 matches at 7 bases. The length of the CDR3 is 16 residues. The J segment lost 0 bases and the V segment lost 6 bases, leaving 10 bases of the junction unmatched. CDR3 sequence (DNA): TGTGCCAGCAGCCACGCGGGACAGCTCATGAACACTGAAGCTTTCTTT. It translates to CASSHAGQLMNTEAFF.

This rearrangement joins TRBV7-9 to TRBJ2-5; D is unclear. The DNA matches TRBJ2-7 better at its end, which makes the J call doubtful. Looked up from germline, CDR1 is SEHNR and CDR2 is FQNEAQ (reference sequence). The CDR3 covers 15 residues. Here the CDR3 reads CASSPTNTITYEQYF. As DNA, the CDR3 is TGTGCCAGCAGCCCAACAAATACGATCACCTACGAGCAGTACTTC.

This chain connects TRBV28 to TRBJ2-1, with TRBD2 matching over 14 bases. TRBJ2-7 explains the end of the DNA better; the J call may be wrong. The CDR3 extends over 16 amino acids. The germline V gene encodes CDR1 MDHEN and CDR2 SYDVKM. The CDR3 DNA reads TGTGCCAGCAGACCCAGGACTAGCGGGAGGTACAATGAGCAGTACTTC. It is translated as CASRPRTSGRYNEQYF.

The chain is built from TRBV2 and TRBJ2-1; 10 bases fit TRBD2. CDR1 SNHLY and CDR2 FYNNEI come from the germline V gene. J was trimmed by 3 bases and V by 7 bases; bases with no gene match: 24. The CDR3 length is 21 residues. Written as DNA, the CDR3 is TGTGCCAGCAAATCAGGTCAGGCCAGAAGCAAGTGGACTAGCGGCTACAATGAGCAGTTCTTC. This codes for CASKSGQARSKWTSGYNEQFF.

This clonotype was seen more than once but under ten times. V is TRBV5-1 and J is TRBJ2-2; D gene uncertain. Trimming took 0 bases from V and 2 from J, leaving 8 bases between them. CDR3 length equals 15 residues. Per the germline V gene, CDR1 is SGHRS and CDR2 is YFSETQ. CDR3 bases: TGCGCCAGCAGCTTGGTTGGGGAAAACACCGGGGAGCTGTTTTTT. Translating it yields CASSLVGENTGELFF. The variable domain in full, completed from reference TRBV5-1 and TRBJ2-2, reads KAGVTQTPRYLIKTRGQQVTLSCSPISGHRSVSWYQQTPGQGLQFLFEYFSETQRNKGNFPGRFSGRQFSNSRSEMNVSTLELGDSALYLCASSLVGENTGELFFGEGSRLTVL.

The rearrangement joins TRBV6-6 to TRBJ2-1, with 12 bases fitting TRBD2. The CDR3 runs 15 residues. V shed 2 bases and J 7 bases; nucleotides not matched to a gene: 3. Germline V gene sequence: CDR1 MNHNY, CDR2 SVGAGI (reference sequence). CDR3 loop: CASSYLGLAGNEQFF. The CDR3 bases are TGTGCCAGCAGTTACCTGGGACTAGCGGGTAATGAGCAGTTCTTC.

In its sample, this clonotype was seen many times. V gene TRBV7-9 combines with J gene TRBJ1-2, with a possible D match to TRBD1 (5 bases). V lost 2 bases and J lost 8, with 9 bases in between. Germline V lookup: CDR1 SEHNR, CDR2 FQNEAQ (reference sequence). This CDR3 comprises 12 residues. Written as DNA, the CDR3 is TGTGCCAGCAGCTTACAGGGCGGCGGCTACACCTTC. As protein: CASSLQGGGYTF.

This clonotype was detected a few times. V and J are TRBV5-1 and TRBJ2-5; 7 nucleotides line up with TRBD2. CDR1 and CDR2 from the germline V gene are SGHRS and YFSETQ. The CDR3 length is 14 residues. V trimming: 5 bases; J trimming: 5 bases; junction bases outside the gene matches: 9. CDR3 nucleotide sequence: TGCGCCAGCAGTCCTGGCGGGAGAGGTGAGACCCAGTACTTC. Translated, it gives CASSPGGRGETQYF.

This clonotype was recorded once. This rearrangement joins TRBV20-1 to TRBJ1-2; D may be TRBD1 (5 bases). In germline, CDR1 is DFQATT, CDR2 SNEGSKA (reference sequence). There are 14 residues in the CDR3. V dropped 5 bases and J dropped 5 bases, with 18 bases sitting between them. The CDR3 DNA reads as TGCAGTGCTTGGGACCAAGGCGAGGGGTATGGCTACACCTTC. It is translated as CSAWDQGEGYGYTF.

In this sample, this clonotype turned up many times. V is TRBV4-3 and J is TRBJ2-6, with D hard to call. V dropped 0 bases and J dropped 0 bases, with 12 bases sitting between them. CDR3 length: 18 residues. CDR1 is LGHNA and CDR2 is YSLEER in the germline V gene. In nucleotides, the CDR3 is TGCGCCAGCAGCCAAGAGTATGTATGGAGCTCTGGGGCCAACGTCCTGACTTTC. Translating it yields CASSQEYVWSSGANVLTF.

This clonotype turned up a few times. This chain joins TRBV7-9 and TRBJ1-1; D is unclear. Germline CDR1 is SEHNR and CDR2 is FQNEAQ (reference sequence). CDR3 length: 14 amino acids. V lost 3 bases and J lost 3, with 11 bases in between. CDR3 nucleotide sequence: TGTGCCAGCAGCTTTGATGGGATGGACACTGAAGCTTTCTTT. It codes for CASSFDGMDTEAFF.

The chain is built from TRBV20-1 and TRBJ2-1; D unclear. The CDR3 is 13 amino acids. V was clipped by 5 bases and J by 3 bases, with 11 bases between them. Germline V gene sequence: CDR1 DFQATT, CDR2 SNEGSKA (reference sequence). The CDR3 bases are TGCAGTGCTTCTCCGTGGGGCTACAATGAGCAGTTCTTC. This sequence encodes CSASPWGYNEQFF.

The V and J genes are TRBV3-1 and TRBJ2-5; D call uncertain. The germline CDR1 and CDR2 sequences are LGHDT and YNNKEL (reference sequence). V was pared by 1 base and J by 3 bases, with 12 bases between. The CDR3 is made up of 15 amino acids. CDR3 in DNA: TGTGCCAGCAGCCAAGGTCTACCTAACGAAGAGACCCAGTACTTC. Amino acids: CASSQGLPNEETQYF.

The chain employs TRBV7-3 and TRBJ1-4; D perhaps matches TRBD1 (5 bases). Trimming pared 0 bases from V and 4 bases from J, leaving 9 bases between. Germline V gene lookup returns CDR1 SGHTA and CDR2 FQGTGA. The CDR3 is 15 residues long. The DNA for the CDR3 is TGTGCCAGCAGCTTAACAGGGGCGGTTAATGAAAAACTGTTTTTT. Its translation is CASSLTGAVNEKLFF.

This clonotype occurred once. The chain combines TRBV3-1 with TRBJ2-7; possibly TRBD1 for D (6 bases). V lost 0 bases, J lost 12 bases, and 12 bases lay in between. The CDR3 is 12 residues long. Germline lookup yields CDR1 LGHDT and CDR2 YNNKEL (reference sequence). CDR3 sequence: CASSQEGARRYF. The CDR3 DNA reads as TGTGCCAGCAGCCAAGAGGGGGCGAGGAGGTACTTC.

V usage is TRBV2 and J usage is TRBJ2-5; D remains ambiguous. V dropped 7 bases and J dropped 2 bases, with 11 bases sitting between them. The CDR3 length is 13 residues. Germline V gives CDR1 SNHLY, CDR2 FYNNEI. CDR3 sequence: CASTRGRQETQYF. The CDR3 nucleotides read TGTGCCAGCACAAGAGGCAGGCAAGAGACCCAGTACTTC. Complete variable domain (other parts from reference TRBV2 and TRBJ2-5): EPEVTQTPSHQVTQMGQEVILRCVPISNHLYFYWYRQILGQKVEFLVSFYNNEISEKSEIFDDQFSVERPDGSNFTLKIRSTKLEDSAMYFCASTRGRQETQYFGPGTRLLVL.

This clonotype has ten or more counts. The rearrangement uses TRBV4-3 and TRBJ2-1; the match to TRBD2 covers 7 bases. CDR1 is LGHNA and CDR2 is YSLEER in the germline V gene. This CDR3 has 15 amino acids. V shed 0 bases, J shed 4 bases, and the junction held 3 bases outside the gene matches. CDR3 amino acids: CASSQEGLWYNEQFF. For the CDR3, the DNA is TGCGCCAGCAGCCAAGAGGGACTATGGTACAATGAGCAGTTCTTC.

This chain's CDR3 is CSVTGGGHEQYF. DNA of the CDR3: TGCAGCGTCACAGGGGGCGGTCACGAGCAGTACTTC. The chain uses TRBV29-1 and TRBJ2-5; 9 bases match TRBD1. The J call is in doubt because the DNA end fits TRBJ2-7 better. This CDR3 region has 12 residues. Germline V gene lookup returns CDR1 SQVTM and CDR2 ANQGSEA.

CDR3 bases: TGTGCCAGCAGCTCTCAAGAGCGGGAGCAGTTCTTC. Translated, it gives CASSSQEREQFF. The chain combines TRBV6-2 or TRBV6-3 with TRBJ2-1, with D perhaps TRBD2 (5 bases). Germline lookup yields CDR1 MNHEY and CDR2 SVGEGT. Deletions cut 6 bases from V and 10 bases from J, with 13 bases between. The CDR3 loop spans 12 amino acids.

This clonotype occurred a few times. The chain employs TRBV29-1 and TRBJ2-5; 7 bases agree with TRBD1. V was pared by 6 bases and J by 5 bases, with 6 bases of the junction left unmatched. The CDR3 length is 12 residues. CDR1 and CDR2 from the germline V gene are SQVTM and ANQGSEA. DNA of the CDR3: TGCAGCGTACGACAGGGCGAGGAGACCCAGTACTTC. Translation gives CSVRQGEETQYF.

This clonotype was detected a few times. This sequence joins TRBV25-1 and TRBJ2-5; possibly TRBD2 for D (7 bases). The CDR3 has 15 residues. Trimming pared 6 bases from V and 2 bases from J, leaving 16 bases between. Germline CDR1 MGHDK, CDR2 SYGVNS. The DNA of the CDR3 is TGTGCCAGCAGATCCTCGCGGGGGCTACAAGAGACCCAGTACTTC. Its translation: CASRSSRGLQETQYF. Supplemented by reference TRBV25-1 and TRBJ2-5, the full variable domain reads EADIYQTPRYLVIGTGKKITLECSQTMGHDKMYWYQQDPGMELHLIHYSYGVNSTEKGDLSSESTVSRIRTEHFPLTLESARPSHTSQYLCASRSSRGLQETQYFGPGTRLLVL.

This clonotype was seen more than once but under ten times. The CDR3: CASSLARLAGYEQFF. In nucleotides, the CDR3 is TGTGCCAGCAGCTTAGCCCGACTAGCGGGCTATGAGCAGTTCTTC. The genes are TRBV7-2 and TRBJ2-1, with 10 bases matching TRBD2. The length of the CDR3 is 15 residues. Germline loops: CDR1 SGHTA, CDR2 FQGNSA. V lost 0 bases and J lost 8; bases outside the gene matches: 4.

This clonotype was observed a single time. CDR3 in DNA: TGTGCCAGCTCACCACCGTTCCCCGGGACTAGCGGGAGTTACGAGCAGTACTTC. Its protein product is CASSPPFPGTSGSYEQYF. The chain recombines TRBV18 with TRBJ2-7, with 14 bases identical to TRBD2. The CDR3 has 18 residues. The germline CDR1 and CDR2 sequences are KGHSH and LQKENI. J gave up 4 bases and V 0 bases, and 8 bases lay outside the gene matches.

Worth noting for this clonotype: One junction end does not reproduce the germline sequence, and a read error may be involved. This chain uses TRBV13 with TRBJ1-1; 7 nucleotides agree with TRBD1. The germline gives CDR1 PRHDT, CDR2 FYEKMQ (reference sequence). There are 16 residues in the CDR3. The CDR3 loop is CVSSPENRGMNTEAFF. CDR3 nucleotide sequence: TGTGTCAGCAGCCCGGAAAACAGGGGAATGAACACTGAAGCTTTCTTT.

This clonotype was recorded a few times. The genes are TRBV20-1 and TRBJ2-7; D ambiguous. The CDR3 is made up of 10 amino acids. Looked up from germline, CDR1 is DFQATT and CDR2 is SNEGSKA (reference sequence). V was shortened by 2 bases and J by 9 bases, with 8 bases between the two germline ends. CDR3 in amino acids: CSARTPGQYF. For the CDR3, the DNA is TGCAGTGCTAGAACCCCGGGGCAGTACTTC.

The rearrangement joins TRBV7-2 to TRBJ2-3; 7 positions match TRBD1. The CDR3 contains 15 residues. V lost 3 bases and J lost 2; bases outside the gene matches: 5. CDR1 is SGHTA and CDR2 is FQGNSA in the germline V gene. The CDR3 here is CASSFTGTDTDTQYF. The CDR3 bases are TGTGCCAGCAGCTTTACCGGGACAGACACAGATACGCAGTATTTT.